These 16 T cell receptor beta chains share one sample of origin, sequenced in a study of blood T cell repertoires in COVID-19. Produced via immunoSEQ multiplex PCR; TCRdb's table is partial and in-frame only. The sample yields roughly 500,000 clones, approximately 89% seen once. The sample was peripheral blood. These receptors all come from a young man with COVID-19, enrolled during active disease.

The chain couples TRBV24-1 to TRBJ2-7; a possible D gene is TRBD1 (6 bases). The CDR3 length is 16 residues. CDR1 KGHDR and CDR2 SFDVKD come from the germline V gene. The V and J ends lost 8 bases and 3 bases respectively, with 22 bases between them. As DNA, the CDR3 is TGTGCCACCATCTTCTACTGCCGACAGGCAATCTACGAGCAGTACTTC. It translates to CATIFYCRQAIYEQYF.

This chain connects TRBV6-1 to TRBJ2-7; tentatively, D is TRBD1 (6 bases). The V end lost 1 base, the J end lost 12 bases, and 22 bases lay between the germline ends. The CDR3 runs to 15 residues. From germline, CDR1 is MNHNS and CDR2 SASEGT. CDR3 nucleotides: TGTGCCAGCAGTGAAGTAACTATTGGGACACTTGATTTGTACTTC. Encoded protein: CASSEVTIGTLDLYF.

The chain carries TRBV7-3 and TRBJ2-7, with TRBD2 as a possible D gene (5 bases). The CDR3 consists of 13 residues. The V and J ends lost 5 bases and 2 bases respectively, with 10 bases between them. The germline CDR1 and CDR2 sequences are SGHTA and FQGTGA. CDR3 in amino acids: CASSPGLTYEQYF. Written as DNA, the CDR3 is TGTGCCAGCAGCCCAGGACTCACCTACGAGCAGTACTTC.

The chain has TRBV18 and TRBJ1-1; TRBD1 matches at 10 bases. This CDR3 has 15 residues. Germline CDR1 and CDR2: KGHSH and LQKENI. V lost 5 bases and J lost 4; bases outside the gene matches: 7. The chain's CDR3 is CASSATGGAGTEAFF. The CDR3 region has the DNA TGTGCCAGCTCAGCGACAGGGGGCGCTGGCACTGAAGCTTTCTTT.

J is TRBJ2-7 and V is TRBV7-9, with a tentative D call TRBD1 (7 bases). V was cut by 2 bases and J by 0 bases, with 8 bases left in between. CDR3 length: 14 amino acids. Germline CDR1 SEHNR, CDR2 FQNEAQ (reference sequence). The CDR3, as DNA: TGTGCCAGCAGCTTACAGGGGGGCTCCTACGAGCAGTACTTC. This translates into CASSLQGGSYEQYF.

This chain links TRBV6-1 with TRBJ2-1; the D gene is possibly TRBD2 (5 bases). V was cut by 2 bases and J by 13 bases, with 18 bases left in between. The CDR3 is 14 amino acids. Germline loops: CDR1 MNHNS, CDR2 SASEGT. The CDR3 DNA sequence: TGTGCCAGCAGTGAAATTCACCTCCCGGAGGATCAGTTCTTC. Its protein product is CASSEIHLPEDQFF.

About this clone itself: Germline is not matched at one junction end, which may reflect a read error. This sequence joins TRBV19 and TRBJ1-4; a possible D gene is TRBD1 (5 bases). Germline values: CDR1 LNHDA, CDR2 SQIVND (reference sequence). This CDR3 spans 15 amino acids. The CDR3 loop is CASSLDPRQSEKLFF. As DNA, the CDR3 is TGTGCCAGTAGTCTAGACCCCCGACAGTCGGAAAAACTGTTTTTT.

CDR3 region: CASSLVQQETQYF. The CDR3 nucleotides are TGTGCCAGCAGCTTGGTACAGCAAGAGACCCAGTACTTC. The chain links TRBV5-6 to TRBJ2-5, with D unresolved. Deletions cut 0 bases from V and 2 bases from J, with 5 bases between. Germline V gives CDR1 SGHDT, CDR2 YYEEEE. This CDR3 has 13 amino acids.

The chain is built from TRBV18 and TRBJ2-7; TRBD2 matches at 8 bases. This CDR3 has 14 residues. CDR1 and CDR2 from the germline V gene are KGHSH and LQKENI. V gave up 5 bases and J gave up 0 bases; unmatched junction bases: 3. The CDR3 sequence is CASSYGGASYEQYF. The CDR3 DNA sequence: TGTGCCAGCTCATACGGGGGGGCCTCCTACGAGCAGTACTTC.

The chain uses TRBV5-1 and TRBJ2-1; maybe TRBD2 (6 bases). This CDR3 spans 17 amino acids. Germline lookup yields CDR1 SGHRS and CDR2 YFSETQ. Trimming stripped 0 bases from V and 4 bases from J, with 17 bases between. The CDR3 DNA follows: TGCGCCAGCAGCTTGGCCTTAGTCTGGGACTTATACAATGAGCAGTTCTTC. Translation: CASSLALVWDLYNEQFF.

The chain is built from TRBV30 and TRBJ1-1; unclear D gene. Looked up from germline, CDR1 is GTSNPN and CDR2 is SVGIG (reference sequence). Trimming removed 0 bases from V and 4 bases from J, with 3 bases in between. The CDR3 sequence is 11 residues long. This chain's CDR3 is CAWSVLTEAFF. The CDR3 DNA is TGTGCCTGGAGTGTACTCACTGAAGCTTTCTTT.

V gene TRBV19 combines with J gene TRBJ2-2, with D hard to call. Trimming stripped 3 bases from V and 6 bases from J, with 8 bases between. Germline loops: CDR1 LNHDA, CDR2 SQIVND (reference sequence). CDR3 length: 13 amino acids. The chain's CDR3 is CASSMRRPGELFF. CDR3 in DNA: TGTGCCAGTAGTATGAGGCGCCCCGGGGAGCTGTTTTTT.

The V gene is TRBV28, the J gene TRBJ2-7; maybe TRBD1 (6 bases). The CDR3 is made up of 14 amino acids. Germline V gene lookup returns CDR1 MDHEN and CDR2 SYDVKM. Trimming cost V 6 bases and J 3 bases, with 15 bases left between them. The CDR3, as DNA: TGTGCCAGCAGCTCACGGACAGCCTACTACGAGCAGTACTTC. Translating gives CASSSRTAYYEQYF.

The chain uses TRBV10-1 and TRBJ2-5; TRBD1 agrees at 10 bases. The V segment lost 2 bases and the J segment 5 bases; nucleotides outside the gene matches: 11. The CDR3 is 17 residues long. Germline V gives CDR1 WNHNN, CDR2 SYGVQD (reference sequence). CDR3 protein: CASSESKGQGTRETQYF. CDR3 DNA: TGCGCCAGCAGTGAGAGCAAGGGACAGGGGACGAGGGAGACCCAGTACTTC.

The chain uses TRBV15 and TRBJ2-3; a possible D gene is TRBD1 (6 bases). The germline V and J ends were trimmed by 0 bases and 9 bases, with 13 bases remaining between them. CDR1 and CDR2 from the germline V gene are LNHNV and YYDKDF (reference sequence). CDR3 length: 14 amino acids. CDR3 residues: CATSRDRDKLTQYF. CDR3 nucleotide sequence: TGTGCCACCAGCAGAGATCGGGACAAGCTGACGCAGTATTTT.

V is TRBV7-9 and J is TRBJ2-7, with D possibly being TRBD2 (5 bases). The CDR3 runs 14 residues. The V end was cut by 2 bases, the J end by 6 bases, with 14 bases between. Germline V gene sequence: CDR1 SEHNR, CDR2 FQNEAQ (reference sequence). This CDR3 reads CASSLSVGASEQYF. The CDR3 DNA is TGTGCCAGCAGCTTAAGTGTGGGAGCTTCCGAGCAGTACTTC.